This passage covers 32 T cell receptor beta chains from one sample sequenced in a study of T cell responses to AZD1222 COVID-19 vaccine. Sequencing was performed with immunoSEQ multiplex PCR; in TCRdb, only in-frame clones are kept and a portion is missing. Here the sample spans approximately 80,000 clones, about 90% being singletons. Specimen: peripheral blood, collected on day 0 of AZD1222 vaccination. The receptors originated from an adult in good health.

The chain carries TRBV2 and TRBJ1-1; 9 nucleotides match TRBD1. Germline V gene lookup returns CDR1 SNHLY and CDR2 FYNNEI. The V gene end was trimmed by 2 bases and the J gene end by 6 bases; junction bases not matched to a gene: 10. CDR3 length: 16 residues. The CDR3 sequence: CASSEPFRTGDPEAFF. CDR3 DNA sequence: TGTGCCAGCAGTGAACCGTTTAGGACAGGGGATCCTGAAGCTTTCTTT.

This sequence joins TRBV6-5 and TRBJ1-4; D is undetermined. This CDR3 is built from 14 residues. Looked up from germline, CDR1 is MNHEY and CDR2 is SVGAGI. Trimming cost V 7 bases and J 0 bases, with 9 bases left between them. For the CDR3, the DNA is TGTGCCAGCACCGGACTTGCAACTAATGAAAAACTGTTTTTT. Translated: CASTGLATNEKLFF.

DNA for the CDR3: TGTGCCAGCAGCTTAGGGTCGCCTGCAACTAATGAAAAACTGTTTTTT. This translates into CASSLGSPATNEKLFF. The chain is built from TRBV7-3 and TRBJ1-4; unclear D gene. V was clipped by 2 bases and J by 0 bases, with 10 bases between them. Germline CDR1 reads SGHTA; CDR2 reads FQGTGA. This CDR3 has 16 amino acids.

This sequence joins TRBV12-3 or TRBV12-4 and TRBJ1-4; weak D call: TRBD1 (5 bases). The CDR3 extends over 13 amino acids. V was trimmed by 3 bases and J by 9 bases, leaving 11 bases between them. CDR3 residues: CASSLIPGQKLFF. The CDR3 DNA reads TGTGCCAGCAGTTTGATCCCAGGGCAAAAACTGTTTTTT.

CDR3 amino acids: CASSLGGSGPTDTQYF. CDR3 coding DNA: TGTGCCAGCAGCTTAGGGGGTTCTGGGCCCACAGATACGCAGTATTTT. The chain combines TRBV7-3 with TRBJ2-3; the D call may be TRBD1 or TRBD2 (5 bases each). CDR3 length: 16 amino acids. The ends were cut back, 2 bases at V and 2 bases at J, with 14 bases in the middle. Germline V gives CDR1 SGHTA, CDR2 FQGTGA.

The chain has TRBV6-1 and TRBJ1-4; unclear D gene. Germline lookup yields CDR1 MNHNS and CDR2 SASEGT. Trimming stripped 1 base from V and 8 bases from J, with 8 bases between. This CDR3 region has 13 residues. The CDR3 nucleotides are TGTGCCAGCAGTGAAGGGATCCGGGAAAAACTGTTTTTT. This gives the protein CASSEGIREKLFF.

CDR3 in DNA: TGTGCCAGCAGCTTAGAGGGGAAGCCCGGGGGGACCCAGTACTTC. Protein: CASSLEGKPGGTQYF. J is TRBJ2-5 and V is TRBV7-6; the D gene is possibly TRBD2 (6 bases). CDR3 length: 15 residues. Trimming stripped 1 base from V and 7 bases from J, with 16 bases between. Germline V gene sequence: CDR1 SGHVS, CDR2 FNYEAQ. The whole variable domain, filled in from reference TRBV7-6 and TRBJ2-5, reads GAGVSQSPRYKVTKRGQDVALRCDPISGHVSLYWYRQALGQGPEFLTYFNYEAQQDKSGLPNDRFSAERPEGSISTLTIQRTEQRDSAMYRCASSLEGKPGGTQYFGPGTRLLVL.

Of note for this clone: At one end the junction does not follow the germline gene, possibly because of a read error. The CDR3: CASSVRLADAQYF. The CDR3 DNA sequence: TGTGCCAGCAGTGTCCGACTAGCAGATGCGCAGTATTTT. The rearrangement links TRBV6-4 to TRBJ2-3; the match to TRBD2 covers 7 bases. Germline assignment: CDR1 MRHNA and CDR2 SNTAGT. The CDR3 runs to 13 residues.

V and J are TRBV11-3 and TRBJ1-3, with a possible D match to TRBD1 (6 bases). The V and J ends lost 5 bases and 0 bases respectively, with 11 bases between them. This CDR3 contains 15 residues. Germline-derived CDR1 and CDR2 are SGHNT and YENEEA. CDR3 nucleotides: TGTGCCAGCAGCCCTGACAGGCTCTCTGGAAACACCATATATTTT. Amino acids: CASSPDRLSGNTIYF.

The CDR3 nucleotides are TGCGCCAGCAGCCAAGAGTATACGAACACTGAAGCTTTCTTT. It yields the protein CASSQEYTNTEAFF. The chain links TRBV4-3 to TRBJ1-1; D uncertain. This CDR3 is 14 amino acids long. V was cut by 0 bases and J by 1 base, with 6 bases left in between. Germline V CDR1 and CDR2: LGHNA, YSLEER.

Concerning this clone itself: At one boundary the junction diverges from the germline segment, which might be a read error. The J gene is TRBJ1-1, the V gene TRBV18; D gene uncertain. From germline, CDR1 is KGHSH and CDR2 LQKENI. This CDR3 spans 13 amino acids. The CDR3 sequence is CASSPWGNNEAFF. The CDR3 nucleotides are TGTGCCAGCTCACCATGGGGAAACAATGAAGCTTTCTTT.

CDR3 nucleotide sequence: TGTGCCAGCAGGGGGACTACCCACCCCTACAATGAGCAGTTCTTC. Amino acids: CASRGTTHPYNEQFF. The chain links TRBV28 to TRBJ2-1, with 7 bases aligning to TRBD2. The CDR3 runs to 15 residues. Per the germline V gene, CDR1 is MDHEN and CDR2 is SYDVKM. Germline trimming cut 6 bases from V and 2 bases from J; bases unmatched to any gene: 7.

The rearrangement links TRBV5-6 to TRBJ1-1; D gene ambiguous. Per the germline V gene, CDR1 is SGHDT and CDR2 is YYEEEE. The length of the CDR3 is 14 residues. The V and J ends lost 2 bases and 1 base respectively, with 9 bases between them. CDR3 residues: CASSFGGENTEAFF. For the CDR3, the DNA is TGTGCCAGCAGCTTTGGCGGGGAGAACACTGAAGCTTTCTTT. Variable domain in full (rest from reference TRBV5-6 and TRBJ1-1): DAGVTQSPTHLIKTRGQQVTLRCSPKSGHDTVSWYQQALGQGPQFIFQYYEEEERQRGNFPDRFSGHQFPNYSSELNVNALLLGDSALYLCASSFGGENTEAFFGQGTRLTVV.

In its sample, this clone was seen many times. The J gene is TRBJ2-2, the V gene TRBV20-1, with D unclear. The V end was cut by 3 bases, the J end by 6 bases, with 14 bases between. This CDR3 spans 14 amino acids. Germline V gene lookup returns CDR1 DFQATT and CDR2 SNEGSKA (reference sequence). CDR3 region: CSASPTARAGELFF. DNA for the CDR3: TGCAGTGCTAGTCCGACGGCAAGGGCCGGGGAGCTGTTTTTT.

The chain employs TRBV5-1 and TRBJ2-4; D gene unclear. In germline, CDR1 is SGHRS, CDR2 YFSETQ. The CDR3 runs to 15 residues. V lost 4 bases and J 3 bases, leaving 14 bases between the germline ends. CDR3 nucleotides: TGCGCCAGCAGCCCCACCTCTGGTGTCAAAAACATTCAGTACTTC. It yields the protein CASSPTSGVKNIQYF.

The J gene is TRBJ1-6, the V gene TRBV28, with a possible D match to TRBD1 (5 bases). V lost 6 bases and J 13 bases, leaving 13 bases between the germline ends. This CDR3 spans 12 amino acids. In germline, CDR1 is MDHEN, CDR2 SYDVKM. Written as DNA, the CDR3 is TGTGCCAGCAGACCACCCGGGGCCCCCCTCCACTTT. Amino acid sequence: CASRPPGAPLHF.

This chain links TRBV7-9 with TRBJ2-5; 9 positions agree with TRBD1. Germline values: CDR1 SEHNR, CDR2 FQNEAQ (reference sequence). This CDR3 has 16 amino acids. Trimming at V came to 5 bases and at J to 2 bases, leaving 9 bases not matched to a gene. This CDR3 is CASSVEPGQGQETQYF. CDR3 DNA sequence: TGTGCCAGCAGCGTAGAACCGGGACAGGGTCAAGAGACCCAGTACTTC. The full variable domain, its missing parts supplied by reference TRBV7-9 and TRBJ2-5, is DTGVSQNPRHKITKRGQNVTFRCDPISEHNRLYWYRQTLGQGPEFLTYFQNEAQLEKSRLLSDRFSAERPKGSFSTLEIQRTEQGDSAMYLCASSVEPGQGQETQYFGPGTRLLVL.

The chain has TRBV7-5 and TRBJ1-3; no check of the table's D call, TRBD1, against the DNA was made. TRBV7-5 is assigned pseudogene status. The CDR3 is 15 residues long. The CDR3 loop is CAGRDRRYSGNTIYF. The CDR3 region has the DNA TGTGCCGGCCGCGACAGGCGATACTCTGGAAACACCATATATTTT.

This clone was found a few times. The chain uses TRBV4-2 and TRBJ1-5; TRBD1 is a possible D gene (6 bases). The germline V gene encodes CDR1 LGHNA and CDR2 YNFKEQ. CDR3 size: 15 residues. V lost 0 bases and J lost 6, with 12 bases in between. Here the CDR3 reads CASSQDMEGGQPQHF. The CDR3 DNA is TGTGCCAGCAGCCAAGACATGGAGGGGGGTCAGCCCCAGCATTTT.

The chain uses TRBV21-1 and TRBJ1-2. TRBV21-1 is a pseudogene. The CDR3 extends over 13 amino acids. CDR3 protein: CASSKVGGSGYTF. The CDR3 coding sequence is TGTGCCAGCAGCAAAGTAGGCGGTAGTGGCTACACCTTC.

The genes are TRBV4-3 and TRBJ2-3; 9 nucleotides agree with TRBD2. The ends lost 0 bases at V and 3 bases at J; junction bases unmatched: 4. From germline, CDR1 is LGHNA and CDR2 YSLEER. The CDR3 contains 16 residues. The CDR3 is CASSQDAGGPTDTQYF. CDR3 nucleotide sequence: TGCGCCAGCAGCCAAGATGCGGGGGGGCCAACAGATACGCAGTATTTT.

The chain employs TRBV19 and TRBJ2-5, with D possibly matching TRBD1 (8 bases). Germline loops: CDR1 LNHDA, CDR2 SQIVND (reference sequence). The CDR3 sequence is 15 residues long. The V gene lost 3 bases and the J gene lost 2 bases, with 13 bases spanning the gap. The chain's CDR3 is CASSIPQGGQETQYF. The CDR3 DNA sequence: TGTGCCAGTAGTATCCCACAGGGGGGGCAAGAGACCCAGTACTTC.

In DNA form, the CDR3 reads TGTGCCAGCAGCCAAGATGTGGGACAGGGACCCTACGAGCAGTACTTC. Translation: CASSQDVGQGPYEQYF. The gene calls are TRBV3-1 (or the pseudogene TRBV3-2) and TRBJ2-7; 9 bases map to TRBD1. This CDR3 is 16 amino acids long. The ends lost 0 bases at V and 2 bases at J; junction bases unmatched: 5. Germline V CDR1 and CDR2: LGHDT, YNNKEL (reference sequence).

V usage is TRBV7-2 and J usage is TRBJ1-5, with TRBD1 matching over 9 bases. Germline CDR1 and CDR2: SGHTA and FQGNSA. The CDR3 sequence is 17 residues long. V lost 5 bases, J lost 0 bases, and 8 bases stayed unmatched. CDR3: CASSTGTGIISNQPQHF. In nucleotides, the CDR3 is TGTGCCAGCAGCACGGGGACAGGGATTATTAGCAATCAGCCCCAGCATTTT.

The genes are TRBV9 and TRBJ2-1, with D tentatively TRBD2 (6 bases). This CDR3 contains 17 residues. V lost 0 bases, J lost 4 bases, and 17 bases lay in between. The germline V gene encodes CDR1 SGDLS and CDR2 YYNGEE. CDR3 sequence: CASSVVGEAYGYNEQFF. The CDR3, as DNA: TGTGCCAGCAGCGTAGTGGGGGAGGCCTACGGTTACAATGAGCAGTTCTTC.

The chain combines TRBV20-1 with TRBJ2-2; 10 bases align to TRBD1. This CDR3 is 15 amino acids long. Germline loops: CDR1 DFQATT, CDR2 SNEGSKA (reference sequence). V shed 3 bases and J 3 bases; nucleotides not matched to a gene: 4. CDR3 sequence reads: CSASAGQGYTGELFF. The DNA of the CDR3 is TGCAGTGCTAGTGCGGGACAGGGGTACACCGGGGAGCTGTTTTTT.

The V and J genes are TRBV19 and TRBJ2-1, with 9 bases that match TRBD2. The V gene end was trimmed by 1 base and the J gene end by 4 bases; junction bases not matched to a gene: 11. Germline CDR1 is LNHDA and CDR2 is SQIVND (reference sequence). The CDR3 length is 18 residues. The CDR3 DNA reads TGTGCCAGTAGTATAGGTGTCGGGCGGGGGGGCCTTTACAATGAGCAGTTCTTC. Translation gives CASSIGVGRGGLYNEQFF.

CDR3 region: CASSVAGGLTGELFF. The CDR3 nucleotides read TGTGCCAGCAGCGTAGCGGGGGGGCTCACCGGGGAGCTGTTTTTT. The chain carries TRBV9 and TRBJ2-2; the match to TRBD2 covers 8 bases. Germline CDR1 SGDLS, CDR2 YYNGEE. CDR3 size: 15 residues. Trimming at V came to 0 bases and at J to 4 bases, leaving 2 bases not matched to a gene.

The rearrangement links TRBV19 to TRBJ2-7, with TRBD1 as a possible D gene (6 bases). The V end was cut by 5 bases, the J end by 2 bases, with 13 bases between. This CDR3 spans 14 amino acids. Germline V gives CDR1 LNHDA, CDR2 SQIVND (reference sequence). This CDR3 reads CASSGNGQTYEQYF. For the CDR3, the DNA is TGTGCCAGTAGTGGGAACGGACAGACCTACGAGCAGTACTTC.

This chain uses TRBV29-1 with TRBJ2-2; D uncertain. The CDR3 sequence is 11 residues long. The germline V gene encodes CDR1 SQVTM and CDR2 ANQGSEA. V lost 7 bases and J 6 bases, leaving 9 bases between the germline ends. The CDR3 reads CSGSSAGELFF. The CDR3 bases are TGCAGCGGTAGCTCGGCCGGGGAGCTGTTTTTT.

CDR3 sequence: CASSPGPSYGYTF. CDR3 sequence (DNA): TGTGCCAGCAGCCCGGGACCGTCGTATGGCTACACCTTC. The genes are TRBV5-4 and TRBJ1-2, with TRBD1 as a possible D gene (5 bases). This CDR3 is built from 13 residues. Germline CDR1 SGHNT, CDR2 YYREEE (reference sequence). Trimming removed 4 bases from V and 5 bases from J, with 12 bases in between. Drawing the rest from reference TRBV5-4 and TRBJ1-2, the complete variable domain is ETGVTQSPTHLIKTRGQQVTLRCSSQSGHNTVSWYQQALGQGPQFIFQYYREEENGRGNFPPRFSGLQFPNYSSELNVNALELDDSALYLCASSPGPSYGYTFGSGTRLTVV.

For the CDR3, the DNA is TGTGCCAGCAGCTCCTTACCGTCGTATGGCTACACCTTC. It codes for CASSSLPSYGYTF. V and J are TRBV7-2 and TRBJ1-2; D is undetermined. This CDR3 is 13 amino acids long. The ends were cut back, 4 bases at V and 5 bases at J, with 11 bases in the middle. Germline V gene data show CDR1 as SGHTA and CDR2 as FQGNSA.